The clone carrying this T cell receptor (beta chain) was seen only once. This entry is derived from a study of response to subunit inactivated influenza vaccine. J gave up 4 bases and V 2 bases, and 13 bases lay outside the gene matches. Germline lookup yields CDR1 SGDLS and CDR2 YYNGEE. The CDR3 is 17 amino acids. From the RT-PCR reads, TCRdb called clonotypes with MiXCR, one entry per CDR3 protein. This sample has approximately 520,000 distinct CDR3 sequences, with approximately 15% found just once. The sequences come from CD4+ T cells sorted from PBMCs, collected about 23 months after vaccination. The chain carries TRBV9 and TRBJ1-2; 8 bases map to TRBD1. This clonotype was obtained from a man between 50 and 69 years old who received an inactivated influenza vaccine. CDR3 amino acids: CASSVGQGPAIGYGYTF. CDR3 coding DNA: TGTGCCAGCAGCGTTGGACAGGGACCCGCTATTGGCTATGGCTACACCTTC.